This T cell receptor beta chain originates from a study of CD8 T cells in ankylosing spondylitis. Quantitative 5'-RACE with molecular barcodes was used to make the TCR beta libraries. TCRdb recomputed calls from the 5' RACE reads with MiXCR, one row per CDR3 protein. The table has roughly 100,000 distinct CDR3 sequences, about 8.5% seen once; the top ten hold 9.9%. This clonotype was seen many times. Its cognate antigen is unknown. The length of the CDR3 is 15 residues. CDR1 is LNHNV, CDR2 YYDKDF, per germline (reference sequence). Losses at the gene ends were 1 base for V and 2 bases for J; bases not matched to a gene: 3. General study results and limits: Previous work reported some of these motif variants in the synovial fluid and blood of reactive arthritis. Within ankylosing spondylitis blood, a TCR beta motif made up of seven to nine highly homologous variants appeared to be characteristic. Disease-associated clonotypes exhibited CD8+ identity and were relatively infrequent in peripheral blood.

This clonotype originated in a male donor with ankylosing spondylitis or in good health (not recorded which). J is TRBJ2-5 and V is TRBV15, with 8 bases matching TRBD1. Input material: blood, either unsorted or a sorted T cell fraction (not recorded which). The CDR3: CATSRGGQEQETQYF. The CDR3 nucleotides are TGTGCCACCAGCAGAGGGGGACAGGAGCAAGAGACCCAGTACTTC.